These 20 T cell receptor beta chains came from one sample sequenced in a study of blood T cell repertoires in COVID-19. Using immunoSEQ multiplex PCR, the repertoire was profiled, and TCRdb retains in-frame clones only, with some absent. The sample gives 110,000 or so clones, more than 65% of which show up once; 1.5% to 1.7% is in the top ten. Sequencing input: peripheral blood. The origin of the receptors is a man aged 45 to 65 with acute or convalescent COVID-19.

The rearrangement uses TRBV7-2 and TRBJ1-1; a possible D gene is TRBD1 (6 bases). Trimming pared 7 bases from V and 4 bases from J, leaving 16 bases between. This CDR3 spans 14 amino acids. The V gene's germline CDR1 is SGHTA and CDR2 FQGNSA. CDR3 coding DNA: TGTGCCAGCACCCCAGGGGTATTGACCACTGAAGCTTTCTTT. Translation gives CASTPGVLTTEAFF.

Only one count was recorded for this clone. This chain connects TRBV21-1 to TRBJ1-2; no check of the table's D call, TRBD1, against the DNA was made. TRBV21-1 constitutes a pseudogene. The CDR3 sequence is 16 residues long. Here the CDR3 reads CASSLTLQGAAYGYTF. CDR3 nucleotide sequence: TGTGCCAGCAGCCTAACCCTCCAGGGGGCCGCCTATGGCTACACCTTC.

This sequence joins TRBV5-8 and TRBJ2-3; the D gene is possibly TRBD1 (5 bases). This CDR3 has 14 amino acids. CDR1 and CDR2 from the germline V gene are SGHTS and YDEGEE. V lost 2 bases, J lost 2 bases, and 9 bases lay in between. The CDR3 protein is CASSFWGLTDTQYF. In DNA form, the CDR3 reads TGTGCCAGCAGCTTTTGGGGCCTCACAGATACGCAGTATTTT.

Only a few counts were recorded for this clone. The chain joins TRBV29-1 to TRBJ2-2; D may be TRBD2 (6 bases). The length of the CDR3 is 16 residues. Germline CDR1 SQVTM, CDR2 ANQGSEA. V was pared by 6 bases and J by 5 bases, with 22 bases between. The CDR3 here is CSVASGEPKGTGELFF. The DNA for the CDR3 is TGCAGCGTCGCGTCGGGGGAGCCGAAGGGTACCGGGGAGCTGTTTTTT.

The rearrangement joins TRBV5-4 to TRBJ2-6, with a weak D call TRBD2 (7 bases). Trimming left V 0 bases short and J 0 bases short, with 16 bases between. The germline V gene encodes CDR1 SGHNT and CDR2 YYREEE (reference sequence). The length of the CDR3 is 19 residues. The CDR3 region is CASSLGGGGPSSGANVLTF. The CDR3 DNA reads as TGTGCCAGCAGCTTGGGAGGGGGGGGCCCTAGCTCTGGGGCCAACGTCCTGACTTTC.

The CDR3 here is CASSSPRTGGFSPLHF. CDR3 sequence (DNA): TGTGCCAGCAGTTCCCCTCGGACAGGCGGCTTTTCACCCCTCCACTTT. The gene calls are TRBV6-6 and TRBJ1-6; 7 bases fit TRBD1. CDR3 size: 16 residues. The junction had 12 bases not matched to a gene; V was cut back by 4 bases and J by 9 bases. Germline loops: CDR1 MNHNY, CDR2 SVGAGI (reference sequence).

The chain is built from TRBV5-5 and TRBJ1-3, with D unclear. The CDR3 totals 15 residues. Trimming removed 2 bases at V and 0 bases at J, with 9 bases between. The germline V gene encodes CDR1 SGHKS and CDR2 YYEKEE (reference sequence). CDR3 residues: CASSLSGISGNTIYF. Written as DNA, the CDR3 is TGTGCCAGCAGCTTATCCGGGATCTCTGGAAACACCATATATTTT.

J is TRBJ1-2 and V is TRBV11-3, with a tentative D call TRBD1 (6 bases). The CDR3 runs 14 residues. Trimming pared 3 bases from V and 8 bases from J, leaving 16 bases between. Germline assignment: CDR1 SGHNT and CDR2 YENEEA. CDR3 nucleotides: TGTGCCAGCAGCTTGGAAGAGGGGGATGGGGGCTACACCTTC. Translating gives CASSLEEGDGGYTF. Full variable domain (missing parts from reference TRBV11-3 and TRBJ1-2): EAGVVQSPRYKIIEKKQPVAFWCNPISGHNTLYWYLQNLGQGPELLIRYENEEAVDDSQLPKDRFSAERLKGVDSTLKIQPAELGDSAVYLCASSLEEGDGGYTFGSGTRLTVV.

This rearrangement joins TRBV28 to TRBJ1-6, with 9 bases matching TRBD1. The J segment lost 10 bases and the V segment lost 2 bases, leaving 6 bases of the junction unmatched. The CDR3 runs 15 residues. The germline CDR1 and CDR2 sequences are MDHEN and SYDVKM. The CDR3 DNA follows: TGTGCCAGCAGTTTAGGGGACAGGGCGCGGTCACCCCTCCACTTT. Translation gives CASSLGDRARSPLHF.

The chain uses TRBV7-3 and TRBJ2-1; no clear D gene. Deletions cut 5 bases from V and 2 bases from J, with 13 bases between. The CDR3 contains 15 residues. Germline-derived CDR1 and CDR2 are SGHTA and FQGTGA. Written as DNA, the CDR3 is TGTGCCAGCAGCCCGACGGTCCAGGCCTACAATGAGCAGTTCTTC. Translating it yields CASSPTVQAYNEQFF.

This clone was observed a handful of times. The rearrangement links TRBV6-5 to TRBJ1-1, with TRBD1 as a possible D gene (5 bases). The CDR3 consists of 12 residues. CDR1 and CDR2 (germline): MNHEY, SVGAGI. Between the trimmed V and J ends, which lost 7 bases and 7 bases, there was a span of 13 bases. CDR3 loop: CASKRMQGEAFF. CDR3 coding DNA: TGTGCCAGCAAAAGGATGCAGGGTGAAGCTTTCTTT.

The chain employs TRBV6-6 and TRBJ2-3, with TRBD1 matching over 10 bases. The CDR3 is 15 amino acids. CDR1 is MNHNY and CDR2 is SVGAGI in the germline V gene (reference sequence). V shed 4 bases, J shed 4 bases, and the junction held 5 bases outside the gene matches. For the CDR3, the DNA is TGTGCCAGCAGTTCTGCGGGACAGGGGTCAGATACGCAGTATTTT. Residues: CASSSAGQGSDTQYF.

CDR3 sequence reads: CASSTGQLMNTEAFF. The DNA for the CDR3 is TGTGCCAGTAGTACGGGACAGCTCATGAACACTGAAGCTTTCTTT. The V and J genes are TRBV19 and TRBJ1-1; TRBD1 agrees at 7 bases. Germline CDR1 is LNHDA and CDR2 is SQIVND (reference sequence). The CDR3 has 15 residues. After removal of 4 bases from V and 0 bases from J, the junction contained 5 bases not matched to a gene.

A single count supports this clone. The chain is built from TRBV3-1 (or the pseudogene TRBV3-2) and TRBJ2-3, with D perhaps matching TRBD1 (5 bases). CDR1 and CDR2 (germline): LGHDT, YNNKEL (reference sequence). V lost 8 bases to trimming and J lost 0 bases, with 12 bases between them. The CDR3 has 14 amino acids. The DNA of the CDR3 is TGTGCCAGCGATGACAGATCGAGCACAGATACGCAGTATTTT. It yields the protein CASDDRSSTDTQYF.

About this clone: The same CDR3 also results from other DNA sequences found in this sample. The V call is TRBV7-2, the J call TRBJ1-1; the match to TRBD1 covers 10 bases. V dropped 5 bases and J dropped 1; count of bases not matched to a gene: 10. This CDR3 comprises 17 residues. Germline loops: CDR1 SGHTA, CDR2 FQGNSA. The chain's CDR3 is CASSRVPGQGWNTEAFF. In DNA, the CDR3 is TGTGCCAGCAGCCGCGTCCCGGGACAGGGGTGGAACACTGAAGCTTTCTTT. Full variable domain (remainder filled in from reference TRBV7-2 and TRBJ1-1): GAGVSQSPSNKVTEKGKDVELRCDPISGHTALYWYRQSLGQGLEFLIYFQGNSAPDKSGLPSDRFSAERTGGSVSTLTIQRTQQEDSAVYLCASSRVPGQGWNTEAFFGQGTRLTVV.

The gene calls are TRBV7-9 and TRBJ1-4, with D unclear. CDR1 and CDR2 from the germline V gene are SEHNR and FQNEAQ (reference sequence). This CDR3 has 16 residues. The V gene lost 5 bases and the J gene lost 7 bases, with 20 bases spanning the gap. The CDR3 nucleotides read TGTGCCAGCAGCCCCGGTACGACAAACAATCGTGAAAAACTGTTTTTT. This gives the protein CASSPGTTNNREKLFF.

This chain uses TRBV3-1 (or the pseudogene TRBV3-2) with TRBJ2-1, with TRBD2 matching 11 bases. CDR3 length: 13 amino acids. The V gene end was trimmed by 7 bases and the J gene end by 7 bases; junction bases not matched to a gene: 3. The germline gives CDR1 LGHDT, CDR2 YNNKEL (reference sequence). In DNA form, the CDR3 reads TGTGCCAGCAAGCCTAGCGGGGGGAATGAGCAGTTCTTC. Amino acids: CASKPSGGNEQFF.

The chain joins TRBV19 to TRBJ1-3, with D perhaps TRBD1 (5 bases). Germline V CDR1 and CDR2: LNHDA, SQIVND (reference sequence). This CDR3 has 14 amino acids. Trimming pared 5 bases from V and 2 bases from J, leaving 10 bases between. In nucleotides, the CDR3 is TGTGCCAGTAGTCGGGACTCGGCTGGAAACACCATATATTTT. This translates into CASSRDSAGNTIYF. Looking up the rest from reference TRBV19 and TRBJ1-3 gives the full variable domain: DGGITQSPKYLFRKEGQNVTLSCEQNLNHDAMYWYRQDPGQGLRLIYYSQIVNDFQKGDIAEGYSVSREKKESFPLTVTSAQKNPTAFYLCASSRDSAGNTIYFGEGSWLTVV.

The chain joins TRBV9 to TRBJ2-1; 10 bases line up with TRBD2. From germline, CDR1 is SGDLS and CDR2 YYNGEE. There are 17 residues in the CDR3. The V and J ends lost 4 bases and 1 base, in that order; junction bases with no gene match: 8. The CDR3 reads CASSQTSGGASYNEQFF. In DNA form, the CDR3 reads TGTGCCAGCAGCCAGACCAGCGGGGGGGCTTCCTACAATGAGCAGTTCTTC.

This chain links TRBV7-9 with TRBJ2-5, with 8 nucleotides matching TRBD1. The CDR3 covers 16 residues. Germline trimming cut 5 bases from V and 4 bases from J; bases unmatched to any gene: 12. CDR1 SEHNR and CDR2 FQNEAQ come from the germline V gene (reference sequence). The chain's CDR3 is CASSLAGRGPGETQYF. Here the CDR3 DNA reads TGTGCCAGCAGCCTTGCGGGCAGGGGGCCTGGAGAGACCCAGTACTTC.